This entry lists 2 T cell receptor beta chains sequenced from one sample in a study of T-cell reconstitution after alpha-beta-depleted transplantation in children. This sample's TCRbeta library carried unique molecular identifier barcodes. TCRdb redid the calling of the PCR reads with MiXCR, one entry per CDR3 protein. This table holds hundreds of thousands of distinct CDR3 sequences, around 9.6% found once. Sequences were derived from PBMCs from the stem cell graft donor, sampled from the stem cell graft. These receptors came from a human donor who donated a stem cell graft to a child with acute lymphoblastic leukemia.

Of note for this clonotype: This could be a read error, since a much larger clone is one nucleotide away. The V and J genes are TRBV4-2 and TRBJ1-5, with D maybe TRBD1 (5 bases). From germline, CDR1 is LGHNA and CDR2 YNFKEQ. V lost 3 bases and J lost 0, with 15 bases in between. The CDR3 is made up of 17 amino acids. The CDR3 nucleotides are TGTGCCAGCAGCCATAAGTCAGGGTTCAATAGCAATCAGCCCCAGCATTTT. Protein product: CASSHKSGFNSNQPQHF.

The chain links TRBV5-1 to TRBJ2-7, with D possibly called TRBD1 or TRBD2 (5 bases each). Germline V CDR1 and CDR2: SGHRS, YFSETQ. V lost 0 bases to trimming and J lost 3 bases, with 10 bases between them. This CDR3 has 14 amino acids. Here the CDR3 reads CASSLEPGLYEQYF. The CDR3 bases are TGCGCCAGCAGCTTGGAACCGGGGCTCTACGAGCAGTACTTC. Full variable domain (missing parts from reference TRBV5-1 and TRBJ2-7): KAGVTQTPRYLIKTRGQQVTLSCSPISGHRSVSWYQQTPGQGLQFLFEYFSETQRNKGNFPGRFSGRQFSNSRSEMNVSTLELGDSALYLCASSLEPGLYEQYFGPGTRLTVT.